The 24 T cell receptor beta chains below were found in one sample sequenced in a study of blood T cells in healthy people across ages. It was with a sample-barcoded 5' primer and a J-beta primer mix that a second PCR of roughly 7 to 12 cycles was run. TCRdb reprocessed the 5' RACE reads via MiXCR and lists one record per CDR3 protein. The profile shows about 640,000 distinct CDR3 sequences, about 30% of them singletons. Sequencing was performed on blood. Receptors originate from a woman at least 80 years old in good health.

This clonotype was recorded a few times. The chain uses TRBV3-1 and TRBJ2-5, with TRBD2 identical over 11 bases. Germline-derived CDR1 and CDR2 are LGHDT and YNNKEL (reference sequence). J was trimmed by 4 bases and V by 1 base; bases with no gene match: 5. The CDR3 is made up of 16 amino acids. CDR3: CASSQGNSGGGETQYF. CDR3 nucleotide sequence: TGTGCCAGCAGCCAAGGGAATAGCGGGGGGGGAGAGACCCAGTACTTC.

As concerns this clonotype: A much larger clone sits a single nucleotide away, making a read error possible. The rearrangement joins TRBV18 to TRBJ2-5; D remains ambiguous. The germline gives CDR1 KGHSH, CDR2 LQKENI. Trimming cost V 3 bases and J 9 bases, with 8 bases left between them. This CDR3 has 11 amino acids. The CDR3 sequence: CASSPDVAQYF. Here the CDR3 DNA reads TGTGCCAGCTCACCGGACGTCGCCCAGTACTTC.

This clonotype was observed a few times. V is TRBV7-2 and J is TRBJ1-1; D uncertain. V lost 3 bases, J lost 5 bases, and 13 bases lay in between. Germline V gives CDR1 SGHTA, CDR2 FQGNSA. This CDR3 is 14 amino acids long. DNA for the CDR3: TGTGCCAGCAGCTTTCCGGGAGTTAGGACTGAAGCTTTCTTT. Amino acid sequence: CASSFPGVRTEAFF.

This clonotype occurred many times. One end of the junction does not line up with germline, which may come from a read error. This chain connects TRBV7-7 to TRBJ2-2, with 7 bases lining up with TRBD1. CDR1 is SSHAT, CDR2 FNYEAQ, per germline (reference sequence). The CDR3 extends over 15 amino acids. The CDR3, as DNA: TGTGCTAGCAGCCCGGGACAGCCAGGACACGGGGAGCTGTTTTTT. Protein product: CASSPGQPGHGELFF.

The V gene is TRBV12-3 or TRBV12-4, the J gene TRBJ2-3; 8 bases align to TRBD2. J gave up 11 bases and V 7 bases, and 11 bases lay outside the gene matches. This CDR3 has 13 amino acids. CDR3 loop: CASTSTSADVQYF. The CDR3 DNA sequence: TGTGCCAGCACATCGACTAGCGCAGATGTGCAGTATTTT.

This chain joins TRBV3-1 and TRBJ1-1; the D gene is possibly TRBD1 (6 bases). CDR1 is LGHDT and CDR2 is YNNKEL in the germline V gene (reference sequence). V was trimmed by 4 bases and J by 3 bases, leaving 12 bases between them. CDR3 length: 14 amino acids. CDR3 amino acids: CASSRRGADTEAFF. CDR3 nucleotides: TGTGCCAGCAGCCGGAGGGGGGCGGACACTGAAGCTTTCTTT. Based on the CDR3 plus reference TRBV3-1 and TRBJ1-1, the full variable domain is DTAVSQTPKYLVTQMGNDKSIKCEQNLGHDTMYWYKQDSKKFLKIMFSYNNKELIINETVPNRFSPKSPDKAHLNLHINSLELGDSAVYFCASSRRGADTEAFFGQGTRLTVV.

This clonotype occurred many times. The V gene is TRBV7-3, the J gene TRBJ1-6; the D gene is possibly TRBD1 (5 bases). V was trimmed by 1 base and J by 7 bases, leaving 8 bases between them. Germline CDR1 reads SGHTA; CDR2 reads FQGTGA. This CDR3 region has 14 residues. The CDR3 nucleotides read TGTGCCAGCAGCTTAAGGGGCGGAAATTCACCCCTCCACTTT. This codes for CASSLRGGNSPLHF.

This clonotype was recorded only once. Since a much larger clone is just one base distant, this may be a read error. This chain joins TRBV7-2 and TRBJ2-3, with TRBD2 identical over 8 bases. CDR1 and CDR2 from the germline V gene are SGHTA and FQGNSA. V dropped 5 bases and J dropped 0; count of bases not matched to a gene: 7. The CDR3 consists of 16 residues. Here the CDR3 reads CASSPHGGASTDTQYF. The CDR3 DNA sequence: TGTGCCAGCAGCCCCCACGGGGGGGCAAGCACAGATACGCAGTATTTT.

This rearrangement joins TRBV7-2 to TRBJ1-4; D unresolved. This CDR3 contains 15 residues. CDR1 is SGHTA and CDR2 is FQGNSA in the germline V gene. V dropped 5 bases and J dropped 5 bases, with 15 bases sitting between them. The CDR3 protein is CASSQTGSQNEKLFF. Here the CDR3 DNA reads TGTGCCAGCAGCCAAACGGGCAGTCAGAATGAAAAACTGTTTTTT.

This clonotype was seen repeatedly, ten times or more. The chain recombines TRBV25-1 with TRBJ1-5, with a possible D match to TRBD1 (5 bases). Germline V gives CDR1 MGHDK, CDR2 SYGVNS. This CDR3 contains 14 residues. Trimming left V 4 bases short and J 9 bases short, with 16 bases between. DNA of the CDR3: TGTGCCAGCAGTGCACCGGGAACAGGAATGCCCCAGCATTTT. Translating gives CASSAPGTGMPQHF.

As concerns this clonotype: With a much larger clone just one base away, this may be a read error. V gene TRBV13 combines with J gene TRBJ2-7; D is perhaps TRBD2 (6 bases). Germline assignment: CDR1 PRHDT and CDR2 FYEKMQ (reference sequence). The CDR3 totals 14 residues. CDR3 amino acids: CASSLRGSSYERYF. For the CDR3, the DNA is TGTGCCAGCAGCTTACGGGGGAGCTCCTACGAGCGGTACTTC.

Comment on this clonotype: One end of the junction fails to match germline, which may point to a read error. This chain links TRBV5-4 with TRBJ2-1; D is possibly TRBD1 (6 bases). This CDR3 is 14 amino acids long. CDR1 SGHNT and CDR2 YYREEE come from the germline V gene (reference sequence). CDR3 in amino acids: CASSPDSSYNGQFF. CDR3 bases: TGTGCCAGCAGCCCGGACAGCTCCTACAATGGGCAGTTCTTC. The complete variable domain, with remaining parts taken from reference TRBV5-4 and TRBJ2-1, reads ETGVTQSPTHLIKTRGQQVTLRCSSQSGHNTVSWYQQALGQGPQFIFQYYREEENGRGNFPPRFSGLQFPNYSSELNVNALELDDSALYLCASSPDSSYNGQFFGPGTRLTVL.

This clonotype was seen more than once but under ten times. This may come from a read error, since a much larger clone is one base off. The V and J genes are TRBV7-3 and TRBJ2-5; TRBD2 agrees at 9 bases. CDR3 length: 16 residues. Germline loops: CDR1 SGHTA, CDR2 FQGTGA. V was clipped by 5 bases and J by 11 bases; unmatched bases: 18. CDR3 nucleotides: TGTGCCAGCAGCCCGGGGACTAGCTCCAACTACAATGAGCAGTACTTC. Its translation is CASSPGTSSNYNEQYF. The full variable domain, with the rest looked up from reference TRBV7-3 and TRBJ2-5, is GAGVSQTPSNKVTEKGKYVELRCDPISGHTALYWYRQSLGQGPEFLIYFQGTGAADDSGLPNDRFFAVRPEGSVSTLKIQRTERGDSAVYLCASSPGTSSNYNEQYFGPGTRLLVL.

V and J are TRBV6-5 and TRBJ2-5; D might be TRBD2 (6 bases). V lost 3 bases to trimming and J lost 11 bases, with 25 bases between them. This CDR3 spans 16 amino acids. CDR1 is MNHEY and CDR2 is SVGAGI in the germline V gene. The CDR3 region is CASSYVMGGRNNEQYF. CDR3 nucleotide sequence: TGTGCCAGCAGTTATGTGATGGGAGGTCGGAACAATGAGCAGTACTTC.

This clonotype was observed at least ten times. V gene TRBV28 combines with J gene TRBJ2-3; D is unclear. The CDR3 runs 14 residues. The V and J ends lost 3 bases and 6 bases respectively, with 13 bases between them. Germline-derived CDR1 and CDR2 are MDHEN and SYDVKM. As DNA, the CDR3 is TGTGCCAGCAGTTTCGCCTTTGACGGTGATACGCAGTATTTT. It specifies CASSFAFDGDTQYF.

V gene TRBV20-1 combines with J gene TRBJ2-1; D not certain. Germline V CDR1 and CDR2: DFQATT, SNEGSKA (reference sequence). V was shortened by 6 bases and J by 10 bases, with 10 bases between the two germline ends. The CDR3 is made up of 10 amino acids. CDR3 region: CSASSREQFF. In DNA form, the CDR3 reads TGCAGTGCCAGTAGCCGCGAGCAGTTCTTC.

The chain combines TRBV18 with TRBJ1-2; 7 positions agree with TRBD1. Germline V CDR1 and CDR2: KGHSH, LQKENI. V was clipped by 6 bases and J by 0 bases; unmatched bases: 4. The CDR3 extends over 14 amino acids. CDR3 region: CASSWDSANYGYTF. In DNA form, the CDR3 reads TGTGCCAGCTCCTGGGACAGCGCTAACTATGGCTACACCTTC.

This clonotype was seen many times. This chain connects TRBV30 to TRBJ2-7, with unresolved D. The CDR3 is 12 amino acids. V was pared by 1 base and J by 4 bases, with 8 bases between. CDR1 GTSNPN and CDR2 SVGIG come from the germline V gene (reference sequence). CDR3: CAWSATAYEQYF. CDR3 bases: TGTGCCTGGAGTGCCACAGCTTACGAGCAGTACTTC.

This clonotype has a handful of counts. Since a much larger clone is just one base distant, this may be a read error. The CDR3 is CASSPRGRADEQFF. CDR3 in DNA: TGTGCCAGCAGTCCCAGGGGGAGGGCGGATGAGCAGTTCTTC. The chain couples TRBV12-3 or TRBV12-4 to TRBJ2-1; D might be TRBD1 or TRBD2, each matching 7 bases. There are 14 residues in the CDR3. Between the trimmed V and J ends, which lost 5 bases and 8 bases, there was a span of 16 bases.

This clonotype has more than one count but fewer than ten. This chain connects TRBV18 to TRBJ1-1, with 8 bases lining up with TRBD1. The CDR3 is 14 residues long. Trimming cost V 7 bases and J 2 bases; bases outside gene matches: 6. Germline V CDR1 and CDR2: KGHSH, LQKENI. In nucleotides, the CDR3 is TGTGCCAGCTTACAGGGGGGGGGCAACACTGAAGCTTTCTTT. It specifies CASLQGGGNTEAFF. Using reference TRBV18 and TRBJ1-1 for the parts outside the CDR3, the full variable domain is NAGVMQNPRHLVRRRGQEARLRCSPMKGHSHVYWYRQLPEEGLKFMVYLQKENIIDESGMPKERFSAEFPKEGPSILRIQQVVRGDSAAYFCASLQGGGNTEAFFGQGTRLTVV.

The chain joins TRBV27 to TRBJ2-3, with TRBD2 matching 11 bases. This CDR3 region has 16 residues. Unmatched junction bases numbered 2, after V lost 3 bases and J lost 0 bases. Germline loops: CDR1 MNHEY, CDR2 SMNVEV (reference sequence). This CDR3 reads CASSFRLAGSTDTQYF. The CDR3 bases are TGTGCCAGCAGTTTCAGACTAGCGGGAAGCACAGATACGCAGTATTTT.

This clonotype was counted ten times or more. CDR3 sequence (DNA): TGTGCCAGCTCACCCGGTATGGGGACAGTGGGACAGTACTTC. Protein product: CASSPGMGTVGQYF. This sequence joins TRBV18 and TRBJ2-7, with TRBD1 matching 7 bases. J was trimmed by 10 bases and V by 3 bases; bases with no gene match: 12. The CDR3 extends over 14 amino acids. CDR1 is KGHSH and CDR2 is LQKENI in the germline V gene. The full variable domain, its missing parts supplied by reference TRBV18 and TRBJ2-7, is NAGVMQNPRHLVRRRGQEARLRCSPMKGHSHVYWYRQLPEEGLKFMVYLQKENIIDESGMPKERFSAEFPKEGPSILRIQQVVRGDSAAYFCASSPGMGTVGQYFGPGTRLTVT.

About this clonotype: This may be a read error, as it is one base from a much larger clone. The chain couples TRBV7-8 to TRBJ2-7; 8 positions match TRBD2. The CDR3 is made up of 14 amino acids. Germline CDR1 reads SGHVS; CDR2 reads FQNEAQ. V lost 3 bases and J lost 12; bases outside the gene matches: 13. In DNA, the CDR3 is TGTGCCAGCAGCTTCGGGGGGGCCAGCGAGACCCGGTACTTC. Its translation: CASSFGGASETRYF.

This clonotype appeared many times. The chain is built from TRBV6-5 and TRBJ2-7; 7 nucleotides align to TRBD1. Germline-derived CDR1 and CDR2 are MNHEY and SVGAGI. Trimming took 2 bases from V and 0 from J; bases not matched to a gene: 7. The CDR3 covers 16 residues. The CDR3 bases are TGTGCCAGCAGTTACCAGAAGGGACAGAGCTCCTACGAGCAGTACTTC. Amino acids: CASSYQKGQSSYEQYF.